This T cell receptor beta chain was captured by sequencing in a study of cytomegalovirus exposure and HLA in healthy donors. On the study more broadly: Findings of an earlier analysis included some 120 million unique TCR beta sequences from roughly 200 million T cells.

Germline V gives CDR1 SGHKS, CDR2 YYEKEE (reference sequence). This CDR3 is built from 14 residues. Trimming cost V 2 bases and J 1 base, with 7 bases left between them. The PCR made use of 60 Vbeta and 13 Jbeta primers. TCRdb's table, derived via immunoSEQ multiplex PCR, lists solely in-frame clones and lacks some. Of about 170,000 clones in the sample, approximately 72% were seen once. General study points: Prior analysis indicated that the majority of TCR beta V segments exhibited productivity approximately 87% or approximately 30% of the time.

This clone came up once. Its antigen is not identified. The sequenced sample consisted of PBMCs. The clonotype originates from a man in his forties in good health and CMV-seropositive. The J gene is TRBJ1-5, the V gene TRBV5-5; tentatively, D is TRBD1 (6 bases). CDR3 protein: CASSLGQSNQPQHF. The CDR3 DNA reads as TGTGCCAGCAGCTTAGGACAGAGCAATCAGCCCCAGCATTTT.